This TCR beta chain comes out of a study of T cell responses to AZD1222 COVID-19 vaccine. Profiling relied on immunoSEQ multiplex PCR, and the TCRdb table lists in-frame clones only, not all of them. The sample contains 200,000 or so clones, 87% of which appear only once. As for this clone: The antigen is unknown.

General observations from the study: Clonal diversity was possibly underestimated; the donors were predominantly white British and more often female. Dominant CD4 TCR responses targeted spike regions 160-218 and 743-854. Without day 14 samples, only post-peak T cell repertoires were studied.

This CDR3 is built from 13 residues. Per germline, CDR1 SGHVT and CDR2 SQSDAQ. V was clipped by 6 bases and J by 3 bases, with 12 bases between them. This clonotype originated in an adult in good health. The V gene is TRBV7-4, the J gene TRBJ2-7; D remains unclear. The sequenced sample was peripheral blood, obtained on day 0 of MenACWY control vaccination. The CDR3 is CASRRRRFYEQYF. In DNA form, the CDR3 reads TGTGCCAGCAGAAGAAGAAGGTTCTACGAGCAGTACTTC.